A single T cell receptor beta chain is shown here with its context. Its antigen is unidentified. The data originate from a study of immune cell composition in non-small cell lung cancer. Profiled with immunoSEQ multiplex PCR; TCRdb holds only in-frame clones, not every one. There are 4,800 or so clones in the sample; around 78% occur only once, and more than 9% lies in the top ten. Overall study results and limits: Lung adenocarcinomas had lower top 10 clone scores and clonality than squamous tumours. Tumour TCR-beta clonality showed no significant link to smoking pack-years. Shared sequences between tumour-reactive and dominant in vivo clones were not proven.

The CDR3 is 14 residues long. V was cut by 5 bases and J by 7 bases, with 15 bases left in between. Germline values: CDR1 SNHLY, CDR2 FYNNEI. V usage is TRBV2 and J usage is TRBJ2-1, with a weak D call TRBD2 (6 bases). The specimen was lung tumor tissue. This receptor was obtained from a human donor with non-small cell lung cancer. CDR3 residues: CASSMGGISNEQFF. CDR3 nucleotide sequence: TGTGCCAGCAGTATGGGCGGGATTTCGAATGAGCAGTTCTTC. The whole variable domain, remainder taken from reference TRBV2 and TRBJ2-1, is EPEVTQTPSHQVTQMGQEVILRCVPISNHLYFYWYRQILGQKVEFLVSFYNNEISEKSEIFDDQFSVERPDGSNFTLKIRSTKLEDSAMYFCASSMGGISNEQFFGPGTRLTVL.